The source of this T cell receptor (beta chain) is a study of low-dose radiotherapy and immunotherapy resistance in tumors. TRAV- and TRBV-specific primers were used for first-strand cDNA, which covered alpha and beta chains. For amplifying TCRs, the PCR ran for around 20 cycles with Phusion, which was used together with a constant-region primer and the adapter on the V primers. MiXCR, applied by TCRdb to the reads, yields one record per CDR3 protein. The data show fewer than 110,000 distinct CDR3 sequences, about a fifth seen once. Regarding time point: after trial treatment. Specified treatment: LDRT plus nivolumab, ipilimumab, low-dose cyclophosphamide and aspirin (RACIN trial). The CDR3 length is 18 residues. V shed 1 base and J 7 bases; nucleotides not matched to a gene: 13. Germline CDR1 is MNHEY and CDR2 is SVGEGT.

Sequenced here: PBMCs, sampled after low-dose radiotherapy plus immunotherapy. The chain joins TRBV6-2 or TRBV6-3 to TRBJ2-1; 10 nucleotides agree with TRBD1. The clonotype was recovered from a male donor with prostate cancer. CDR3 in amino acids: CASSYYAIHRQGANEQFF. CDR3 DNA: TGTGCCAGCAGTTACTACGCCATTCACCGACAGGGGGCGAATGAGCAGTTCTTC.